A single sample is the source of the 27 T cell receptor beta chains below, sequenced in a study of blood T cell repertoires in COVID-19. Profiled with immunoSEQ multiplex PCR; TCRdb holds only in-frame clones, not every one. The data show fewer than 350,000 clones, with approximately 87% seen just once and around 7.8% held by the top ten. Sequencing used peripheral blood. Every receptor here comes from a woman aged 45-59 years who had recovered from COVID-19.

The chain's CDR3 is CATSDFSPSGANVLTF. DNA for the CDR3: TGTGCCACCAGTGATTTTAGCCCATCGGGGGCCAACGTCCTGACTTTC. The chain carries TRBV24-1 and TRBJ2-6; D is uncertain. V was cut by 1 base and J by 4 bases, with 10 bases left in between. The CDR3 is made up of 16 amino acids. Germline V gives CDR1 KGHDR, CDR2 SFDVKD.

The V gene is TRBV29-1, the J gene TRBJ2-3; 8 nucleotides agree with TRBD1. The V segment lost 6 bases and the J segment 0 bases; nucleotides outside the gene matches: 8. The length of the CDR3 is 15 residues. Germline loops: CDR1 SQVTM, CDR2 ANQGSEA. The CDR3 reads CSVGDRGLSTDTQYF. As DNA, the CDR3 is TGCAGCGTGGGTGACAGGGGCCTTAGCACAGATACGCAGTATTTT.

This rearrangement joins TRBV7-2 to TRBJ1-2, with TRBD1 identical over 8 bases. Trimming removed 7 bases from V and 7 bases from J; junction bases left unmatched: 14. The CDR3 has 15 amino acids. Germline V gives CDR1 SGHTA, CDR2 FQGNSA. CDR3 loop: CASTNQGAQGGGYTF. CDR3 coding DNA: TGTGCCAGCACCAATCAGGGGGCACAAGGCGGTGGCTACACCTTC.

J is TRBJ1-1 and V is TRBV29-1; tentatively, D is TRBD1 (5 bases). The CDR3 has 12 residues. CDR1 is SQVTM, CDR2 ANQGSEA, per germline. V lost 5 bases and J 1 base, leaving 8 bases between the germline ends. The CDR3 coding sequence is TGCAGCGTTTGGCAGGGGAACACTGAAGCTTTCTTT. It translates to CSVWQGNTEAFF. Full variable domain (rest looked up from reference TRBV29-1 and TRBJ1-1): SAVISQKPSRDICQRGTSLTIQCQVDSQVTMMFWYRQQPGQSLTLIATANQGSEATYESGFVIDKFPISRPNLTFSTLTVSNMSPEDSSIYLCSVWQGNTEAFFGQGTRLTVV.

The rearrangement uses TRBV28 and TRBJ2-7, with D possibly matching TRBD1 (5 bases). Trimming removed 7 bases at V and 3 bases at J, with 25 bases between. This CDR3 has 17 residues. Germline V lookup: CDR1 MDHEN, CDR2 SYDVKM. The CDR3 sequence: CASNGAVGSNIFYEQYF. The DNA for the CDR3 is TGTGCCAGCAATGGGGCCGTGGGCAGCAACATCTTCTACGAGCAGTACTTC.

The CDR3 nucleotides are TGCGCCAGCAGCCTGGACAGCCACTCTGGGGCCAACGTCCTGACTTTC. Translation gives CASSLDSHSGANVLTF. The chain links TRBV5-1 to TRBJ2-6; maybe TRBD1 (6 bases). The CDR3 extends over 16 amino acids. The V and J ends lost 4 bases and 0 bases respectively, with 11 bases between them. The V gene's germline CDR1 is SGHRS and CDR2 YFSETQ.

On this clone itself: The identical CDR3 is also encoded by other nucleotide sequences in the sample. The CDR3 nucleotides read TGTGCCAGCAGTCTACAGGGGGCTGGAAACACCATATATTTT. This encodes CASSLQGAGNTIYF. The genes are TRBV28 and TRBJ1-3, with TRBD1 identical over 8 bases. After removal of 5 bases from V and 2 bases from J, the junction contained 2 bases not matched to a gene. CDR3 length: 14 amino acids. Germline lookup yields CDR1 MDHEN and CDR2 SYDVKM.

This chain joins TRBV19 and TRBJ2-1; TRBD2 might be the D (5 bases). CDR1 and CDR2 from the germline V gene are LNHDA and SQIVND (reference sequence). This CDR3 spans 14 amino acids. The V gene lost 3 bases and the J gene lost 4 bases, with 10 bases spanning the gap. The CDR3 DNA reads TGTGCCAGTAGTATCGAAGAGGGATACAATGAGCAGTTCTTC. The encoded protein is CASSIEEGYNEQFF. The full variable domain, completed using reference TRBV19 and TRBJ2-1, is DGGITQSPKYLFRKEGQNVTLSCEQNLNHDAMYWYRQDPGQGLRLIYYSQIVNDFQKGDIAEGYSVSREKKESFPLTVTSAQKNPTAFYLCASSIEEGYNEQFFGPGTRLTVL.

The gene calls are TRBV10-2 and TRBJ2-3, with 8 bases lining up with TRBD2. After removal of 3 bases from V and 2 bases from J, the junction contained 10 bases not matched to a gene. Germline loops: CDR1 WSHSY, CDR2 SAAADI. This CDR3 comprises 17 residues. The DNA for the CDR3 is TGCGCCAGCAGTGAAGGGTTCGGGCGGGGGGCCACAGATACGCAGTATTTT. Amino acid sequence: CASSEGFGRGATDTQYF.

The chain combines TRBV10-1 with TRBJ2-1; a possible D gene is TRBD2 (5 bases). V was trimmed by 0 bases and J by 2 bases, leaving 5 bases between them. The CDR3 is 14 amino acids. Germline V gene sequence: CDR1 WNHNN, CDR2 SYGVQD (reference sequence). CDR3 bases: TGCGCCAGCAGTGAGTCGACTACCTACAATGAGCAGTTCTTC. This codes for CASSESTTYNEQFF.

The CDR3 spells CASRLQSGTLEAFF. The DNA of the CDR3 is TGTGCCAGCAGACTCCAATCCGGGACATTGGAGGCTTTCTTT. The gene calls are TRBV7-2 and TRBJ1-1; a possible D gene is TRBD1 (6 bases). V dropped 6 bases and J dropped 11 bases, with 22 bases sitting between them. The CDR3 is made up of 14 amino acids. CDR1 and CDR2 from the germline V gene are SGHTA and FQGNSA.

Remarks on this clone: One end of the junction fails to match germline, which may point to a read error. CDR3 loop: CARSVGGGRERTGELFF. As DNA, the CDR3 is TGTGCCCGCAGCGTAGGGGGCGGGAGGGAGAGGACCGGGGAGCTGTTTTTT. The genes are TRBV9 and TRBJ2-2; the match to TRBD2 covers 9 bases. In germline, CDR1 is SGDLS, CDR2 YYNGEE. The CDR3 covers 17 residues.

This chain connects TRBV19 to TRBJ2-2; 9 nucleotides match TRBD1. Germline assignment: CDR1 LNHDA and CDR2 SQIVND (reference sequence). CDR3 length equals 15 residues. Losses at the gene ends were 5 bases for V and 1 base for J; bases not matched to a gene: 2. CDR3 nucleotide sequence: TGTGCCAGTAGTCGACAGGGGGGGAACACCGGGGAGCTGTTTTTT. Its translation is CASSRQGGNTGELFF.

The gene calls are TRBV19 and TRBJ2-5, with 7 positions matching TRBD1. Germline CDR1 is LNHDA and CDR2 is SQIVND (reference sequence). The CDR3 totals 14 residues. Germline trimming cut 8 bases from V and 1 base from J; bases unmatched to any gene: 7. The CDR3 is CASRNRGFQETQYF. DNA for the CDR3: TGTGCCAGTCGGAACAGGGGCTTCCAAGAGACCCAGTACTTC. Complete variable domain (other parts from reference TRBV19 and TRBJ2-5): DGGITQSPKYLFRKEGQNVTLSCEQNLNHDAMYWYRQDPGQGLRLIYYSQIVNDFQKGDIAEGYSVSREKKESFPLTVTSAQKNPTAFYLCASRNRGFQETQYFGPGTRLLVL.

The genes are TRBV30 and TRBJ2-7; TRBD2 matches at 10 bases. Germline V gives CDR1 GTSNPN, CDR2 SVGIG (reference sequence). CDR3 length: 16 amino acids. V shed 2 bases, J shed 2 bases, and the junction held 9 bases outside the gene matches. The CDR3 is CAWSSAVAGGPYEQYF. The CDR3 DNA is TGTGCCTGGAGTTCCGCCGTAGCGGGAGGACCCTACGAGCAGTACTTC. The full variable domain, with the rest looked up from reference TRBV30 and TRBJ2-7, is SQTIHQWPATLVQPVGSPLSLECTVEGTSNPNLYWYRQAAGRGLQLLFYSVGIGQISSEVPQNLSASRPQDRQFILSSKKLLLSDSGFYLCAWSSAVAGGPYEQYFGPGTRLTVT.

The CDR3 sequence is CASSSTSGSSYNEQFF. For the CDR3, the DNA is TGTGCCAGCAGCTCAACTAGCGGAAGCTCCTACAATGAGCAGTTCTTC. V gene TRBV5-6 combines with J gene TRBJ2-1; 8 nucleotides agree with TRBD2. Losses at the gene ends were 3 bases for V and 0 bases for J; bases not matched to a gene: 5. The CDR3 extends over 16 amino acids. The germline CDR1 and CDR2 sequences are SGHDT and YYEEEE.

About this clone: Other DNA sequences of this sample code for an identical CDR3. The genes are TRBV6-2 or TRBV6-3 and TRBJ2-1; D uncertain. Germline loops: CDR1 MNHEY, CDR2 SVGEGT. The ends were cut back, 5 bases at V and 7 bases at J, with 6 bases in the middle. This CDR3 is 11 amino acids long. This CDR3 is CASSPGNEQFF. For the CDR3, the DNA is TGTGCCAGCAGTCCGGGTAATGAGCAGTTCTTC.

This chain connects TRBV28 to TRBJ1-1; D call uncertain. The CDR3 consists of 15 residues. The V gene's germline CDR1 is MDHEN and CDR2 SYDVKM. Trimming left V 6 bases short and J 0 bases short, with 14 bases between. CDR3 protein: CASSPPGGVNTEAFF. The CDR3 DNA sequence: TGTGCCAGCAGCCCTCCGGGTGGAGTGAACACTGAAGCTTTCTTT.

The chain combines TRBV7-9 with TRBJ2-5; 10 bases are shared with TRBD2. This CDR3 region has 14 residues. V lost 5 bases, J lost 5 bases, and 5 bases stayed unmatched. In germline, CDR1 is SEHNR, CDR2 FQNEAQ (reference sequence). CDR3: CASSMLAGVETQYF. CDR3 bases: TGTGCCAGCAGCATGCTAGCGGGGGTGGAGACCCAGTACTTC.

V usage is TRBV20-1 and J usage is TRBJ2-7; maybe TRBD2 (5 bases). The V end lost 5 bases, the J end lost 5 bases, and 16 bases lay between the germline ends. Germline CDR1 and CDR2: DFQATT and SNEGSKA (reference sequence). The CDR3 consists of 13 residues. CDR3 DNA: TGCAGTGCTCGTGGAACGGGGTACGACGAGCAGTACTTC. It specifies CSARGTGYDEQYF.

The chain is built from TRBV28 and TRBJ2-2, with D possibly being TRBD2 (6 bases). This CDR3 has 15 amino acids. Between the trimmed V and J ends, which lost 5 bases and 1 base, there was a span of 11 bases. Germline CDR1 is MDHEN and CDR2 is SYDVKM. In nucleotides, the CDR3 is TGTGCCAGCAGTCCTAGCGCTCTGAACACCGGGGAGCTGTTTTTT. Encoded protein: CASSPSALNTGELFF.

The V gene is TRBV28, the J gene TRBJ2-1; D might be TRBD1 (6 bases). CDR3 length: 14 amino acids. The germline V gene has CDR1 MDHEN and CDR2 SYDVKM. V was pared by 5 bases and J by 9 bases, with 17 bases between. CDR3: CASSRTVHWGEQFF. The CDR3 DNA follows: TGTGCCAGCAGTCGGACAGTTCACTGGGGTGAGCAGTTCTTC.

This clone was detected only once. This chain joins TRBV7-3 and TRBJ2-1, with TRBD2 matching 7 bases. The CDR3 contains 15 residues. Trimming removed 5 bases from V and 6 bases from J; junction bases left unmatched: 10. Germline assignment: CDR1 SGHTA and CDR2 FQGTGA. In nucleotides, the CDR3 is TGTGCCAGCAGCCCTCTAGGGATAGCGGGCAATGAGCAGTTCTTC. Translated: CASSPLGIAGNEQFF.

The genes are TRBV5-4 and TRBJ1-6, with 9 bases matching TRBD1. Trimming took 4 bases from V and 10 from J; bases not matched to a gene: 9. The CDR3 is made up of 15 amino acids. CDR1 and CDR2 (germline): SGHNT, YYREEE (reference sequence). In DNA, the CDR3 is TGTGCCAGCAGCCCGAGCCGGGACAGGGACTCACCCCTCCACTTT. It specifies CASSPSRDRDSPLHF.

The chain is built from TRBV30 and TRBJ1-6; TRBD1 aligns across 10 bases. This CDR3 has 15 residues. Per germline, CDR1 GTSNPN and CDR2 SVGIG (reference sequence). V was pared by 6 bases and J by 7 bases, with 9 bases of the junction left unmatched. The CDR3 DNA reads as TGTGCCTGCGTCGGGTGGGGACAGGGGAATTCACCCCTCCACTTT. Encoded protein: CACVGWGQGNSPLHF.

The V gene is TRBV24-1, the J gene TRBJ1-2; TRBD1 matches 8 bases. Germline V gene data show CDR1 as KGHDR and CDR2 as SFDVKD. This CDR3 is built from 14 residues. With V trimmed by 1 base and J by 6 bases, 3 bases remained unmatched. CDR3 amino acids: CATSDFDRGHGYTF. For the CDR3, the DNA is TGTGCCACCAGTGATTTTGACAGGGGCCATGGCTACACCTTC.

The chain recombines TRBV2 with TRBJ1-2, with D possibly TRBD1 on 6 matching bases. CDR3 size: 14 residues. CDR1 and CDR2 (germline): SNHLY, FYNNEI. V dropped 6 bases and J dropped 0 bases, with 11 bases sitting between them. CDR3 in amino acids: CASSAGTTNYGYTF. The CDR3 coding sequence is TGTGCCAGCAGCGCCGGGACAACTAACTATGGCTACACCTTC.